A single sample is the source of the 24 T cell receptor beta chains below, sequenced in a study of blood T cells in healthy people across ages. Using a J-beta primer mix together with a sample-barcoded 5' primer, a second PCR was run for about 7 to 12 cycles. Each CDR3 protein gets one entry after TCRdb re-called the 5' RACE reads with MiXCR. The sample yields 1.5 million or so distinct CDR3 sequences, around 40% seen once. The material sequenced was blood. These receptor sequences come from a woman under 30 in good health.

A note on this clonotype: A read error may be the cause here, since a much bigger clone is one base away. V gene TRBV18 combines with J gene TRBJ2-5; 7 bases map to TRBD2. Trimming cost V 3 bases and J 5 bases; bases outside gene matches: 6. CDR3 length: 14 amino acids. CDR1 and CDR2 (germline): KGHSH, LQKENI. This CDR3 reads CASSPGGSPETQYF. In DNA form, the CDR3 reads TGTGCCAGCTCACCGGGGGGGAGTCCGGAGACCCAGTACTTC.

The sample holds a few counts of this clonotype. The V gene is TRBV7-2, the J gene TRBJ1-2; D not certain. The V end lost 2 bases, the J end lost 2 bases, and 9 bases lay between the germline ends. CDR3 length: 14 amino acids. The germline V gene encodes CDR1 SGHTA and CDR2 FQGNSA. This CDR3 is CASSLKRINYGYTF. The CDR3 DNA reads TGTGCCAGCAGCTTAAAGCGGATAAACTATGGCTACACCTTC.

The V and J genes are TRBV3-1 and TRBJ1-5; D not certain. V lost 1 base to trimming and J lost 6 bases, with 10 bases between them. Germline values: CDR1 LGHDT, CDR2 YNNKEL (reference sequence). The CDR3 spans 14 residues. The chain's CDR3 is CASSQGRDRQPQHF. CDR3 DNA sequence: TGTGCCAGCAGCCAAGGCAGAGACCGTCAGCCCCAGCATTTT.

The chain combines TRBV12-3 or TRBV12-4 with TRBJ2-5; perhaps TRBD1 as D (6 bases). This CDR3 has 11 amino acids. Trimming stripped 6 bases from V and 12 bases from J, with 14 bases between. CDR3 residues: CASSQGLGEYF. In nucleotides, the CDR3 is TGTGCCAGCAGCCAGGGGTTGGGGGAGTACTTC.

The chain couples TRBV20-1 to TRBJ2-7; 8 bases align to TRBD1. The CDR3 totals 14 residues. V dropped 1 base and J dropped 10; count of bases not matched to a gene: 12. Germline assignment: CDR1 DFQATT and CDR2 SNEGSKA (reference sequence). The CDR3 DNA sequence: TGCAGTGCTAGAGCCCGCCAGGGGGCTAGGATTCAGTACTTC. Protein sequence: CSARARQGARIQYF.

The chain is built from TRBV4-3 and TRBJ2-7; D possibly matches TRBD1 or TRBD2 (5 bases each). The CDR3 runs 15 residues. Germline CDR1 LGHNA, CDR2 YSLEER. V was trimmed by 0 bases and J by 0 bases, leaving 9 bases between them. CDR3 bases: TGCGCCAGCAGCCAAGATCTGGGGGACTCCTACGAGCAGTACTTC. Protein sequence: CASSQDLGDSYEQYF.

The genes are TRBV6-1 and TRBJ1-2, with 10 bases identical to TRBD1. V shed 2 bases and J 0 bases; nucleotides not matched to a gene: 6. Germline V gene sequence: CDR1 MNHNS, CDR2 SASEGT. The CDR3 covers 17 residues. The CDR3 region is CASSEWGTGAPNYGYTF. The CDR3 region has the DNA TGTGCCAGCAGTGAATGGGGGACAGGGGCACCTAACTATGGCTACACCTTC.

The CDR3 is CASSVGSWRGHFVNTEAFF. Here the CDR3 DNA reads TGTGCCAGCAGCGTAGGGAGTTGGAGGGGGCATTTCGTGAACACTGAAGCTTTCTTT. The chain has TRBV9 and TRBJ1-1; 7 nucleotides line up with TRBD1. V shed 0 bases, J shed 0 bases, and the junction held 14 bases outside the gene matches. This CDR3 has 19 amino acids. Germline assignment: CDR1 SGDLS and CDR2 YYNGEE.

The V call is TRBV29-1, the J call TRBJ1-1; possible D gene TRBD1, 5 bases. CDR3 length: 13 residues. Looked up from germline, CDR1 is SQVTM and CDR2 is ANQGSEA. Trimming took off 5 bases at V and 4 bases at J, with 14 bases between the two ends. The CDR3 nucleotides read TGCAGCGTTAGTAGACAGCTCGGCACTGAAGCTTTCTTT. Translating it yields CSVSRQLGTEAFF.

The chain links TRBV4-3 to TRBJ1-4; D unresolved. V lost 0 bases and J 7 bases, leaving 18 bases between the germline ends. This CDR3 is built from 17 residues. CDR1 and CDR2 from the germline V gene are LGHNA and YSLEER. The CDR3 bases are TGCGCCAGCAGCCAAGATCGTCTTTCCGGATGGGGTGAAAAACTGTTTTTT. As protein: CASSQDRLSGWGEKLFF.

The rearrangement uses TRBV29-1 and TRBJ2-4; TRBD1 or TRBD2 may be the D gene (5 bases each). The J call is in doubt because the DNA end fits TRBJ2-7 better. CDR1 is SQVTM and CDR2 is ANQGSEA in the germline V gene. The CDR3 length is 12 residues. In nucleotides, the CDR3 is TGCAGCACGAGGGACCCGGCGTTCGAGCAGTACTTC. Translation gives CSTRDPAFEQYF.

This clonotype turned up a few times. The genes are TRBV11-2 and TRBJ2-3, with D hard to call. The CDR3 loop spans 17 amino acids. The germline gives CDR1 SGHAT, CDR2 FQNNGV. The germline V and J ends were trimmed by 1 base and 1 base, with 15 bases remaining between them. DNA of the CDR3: TGTGCCAGCAGCTTAGCCCCCCCGCTATCAGGCACAGATACGCAGTATTTT. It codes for CASSLAPPLSGTDTQYF.

CDR3 coding DNA: TGTGCCAGCAGTTTCCCCGGCGTATGGTATATTGAGCAGTTCTTC. Protein: CASSFPGVWYIEQFF. This chain links TRBV7-2 with TRBJ2-1; no definite D call. V dropped 6 bases and J dropped 9 bases, with 21 bases sitting between them. Germline assignment: CDR1 SGHTA and CDR2 FQGNSA. This CDR3 region has 15 residues.

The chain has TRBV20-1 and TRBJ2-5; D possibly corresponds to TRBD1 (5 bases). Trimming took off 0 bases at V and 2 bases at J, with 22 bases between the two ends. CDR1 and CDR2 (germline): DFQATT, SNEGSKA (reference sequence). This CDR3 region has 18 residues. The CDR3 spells CSARDSQLNLKGQETQYF. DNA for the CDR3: TGCAGTGCTAGAGATTCCCAGCTAAATCTCAAGGGGCAAGAGACCCAGTACTTC.

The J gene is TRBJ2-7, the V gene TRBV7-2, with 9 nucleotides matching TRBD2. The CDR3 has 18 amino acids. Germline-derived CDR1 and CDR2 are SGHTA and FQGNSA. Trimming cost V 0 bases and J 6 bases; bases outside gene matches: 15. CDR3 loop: CASSLAPTSGRTTCEQYF. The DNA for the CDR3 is TGTGCCAGCAGCTTAGCTCCGACTAGCGGCAGAACGACCTGCGAGCAGTACTTC.

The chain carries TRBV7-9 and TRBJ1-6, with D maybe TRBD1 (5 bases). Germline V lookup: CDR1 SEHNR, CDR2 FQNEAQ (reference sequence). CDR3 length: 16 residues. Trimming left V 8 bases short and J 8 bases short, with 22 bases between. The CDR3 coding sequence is TGTGCCAGCGGCCTGAGAGGGTCGAGGGGCTATTCACCCCTCCACTTT. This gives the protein CASGLRGSRGYSPLHF.

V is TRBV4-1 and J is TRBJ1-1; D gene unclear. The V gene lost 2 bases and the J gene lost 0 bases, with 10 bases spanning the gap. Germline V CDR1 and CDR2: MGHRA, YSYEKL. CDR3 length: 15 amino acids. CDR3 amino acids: CASSQLIGLNTEAFF. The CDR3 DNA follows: TGCGCCAGCAGCCAACTTATTGGACTGAACACTGAAGCTTTCTTT.

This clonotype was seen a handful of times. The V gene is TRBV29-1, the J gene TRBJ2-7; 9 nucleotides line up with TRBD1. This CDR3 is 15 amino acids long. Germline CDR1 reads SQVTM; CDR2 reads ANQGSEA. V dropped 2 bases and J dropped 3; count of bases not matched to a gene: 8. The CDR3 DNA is TGCAGCGTTGAACGGGGACAGGGACTTTTCTACGAGCAGTACTTC. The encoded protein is CSVERGQGLFYEQYF.

The CDR3 spells CASTRLAAGYPQETQYF. The DNA for the CDR3 is TGTGCCAGCACCAGACTAGCGGCAGGTTACCCTCAAGAGACCCAGTACTTC. This chain connects TRBV27 to TRBJ2-5; the match to TRBD2 covers 9 bases. This CDR3 comprises 17 residues. Losses at the gene ends were 7 bases for V and 2 bases for J; bases not matched to a gene: 14. Germline lookup yields CDR1 MNHEY and CDR2 SMNVEV (reference sequence).

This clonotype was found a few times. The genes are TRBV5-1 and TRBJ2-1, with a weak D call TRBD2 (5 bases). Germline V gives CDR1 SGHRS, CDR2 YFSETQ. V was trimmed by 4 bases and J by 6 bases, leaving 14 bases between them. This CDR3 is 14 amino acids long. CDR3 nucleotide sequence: TGCGCCAGCAGCCTCGGGGTTCACGGCAATGAGCAGTTCTTC. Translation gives CASSLGVHGNEQFF.

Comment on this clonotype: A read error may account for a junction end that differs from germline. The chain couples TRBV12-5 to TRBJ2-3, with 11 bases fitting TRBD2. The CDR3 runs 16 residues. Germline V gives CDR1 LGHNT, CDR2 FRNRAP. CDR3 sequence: CASGPNLAGGTDMQYF. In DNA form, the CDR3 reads TGTGCTAGTGGCCCCAATCTAGCGGGGGGCACAGATATGCAGTATTTT. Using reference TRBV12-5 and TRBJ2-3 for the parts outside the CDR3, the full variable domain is DARVTQTPRHKVTEMGQEVTMRCQPILGHNTVFWYRQTMMQGLELLAYFRNRAPLDDSGMPKDRFSAEMPDATLATLKIQPSEPRDSAVYFCASGPNLAGGTDMQYFGPGTRLTVL.

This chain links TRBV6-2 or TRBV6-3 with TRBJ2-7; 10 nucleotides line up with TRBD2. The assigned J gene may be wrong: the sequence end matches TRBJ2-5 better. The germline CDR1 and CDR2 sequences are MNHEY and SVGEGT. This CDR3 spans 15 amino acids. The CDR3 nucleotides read TGTGCCAGCAGTTACCACAGCGGGAGGGGAGAGACCCAGTACTTC. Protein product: CASSYHSGRGETQYF.

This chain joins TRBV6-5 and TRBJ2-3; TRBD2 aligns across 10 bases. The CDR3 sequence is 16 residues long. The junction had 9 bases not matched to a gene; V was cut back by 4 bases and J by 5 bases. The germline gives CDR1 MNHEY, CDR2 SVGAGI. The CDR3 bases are TGTGCCAGCAGTTTTGGACTAGCGGCCAAGTTAGATACGCAGTATTTT. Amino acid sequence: CASSFGLAAKLDTQYF.

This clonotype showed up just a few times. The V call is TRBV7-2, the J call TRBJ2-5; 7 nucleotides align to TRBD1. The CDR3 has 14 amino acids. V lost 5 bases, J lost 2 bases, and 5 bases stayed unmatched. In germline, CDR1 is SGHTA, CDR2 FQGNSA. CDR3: CASSHRDRQETQYF. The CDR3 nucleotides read TGTGCCAGCAGCCATAGGGACAGACAAGAGACCCAGTACTTC.